Sequencing of this T cell receptor beta chain was carried out in a study of patients and donors after allogeneic stem cell transplantation. This clonotype was counted only a few times. In TCRdb, the RT-PCR reads were re-called with MiXCR into one record per CDR3 protein. Seen here are hundreds of thousands of distinct CDR3 sequences, around 15% observed once, and the top ten hold less than 8%. V was pared by 2 bases and J by 5 bases, with 19 bases between. Germline V gene sequence: CDR1 DFQATT, CDR2 SNEGSKA (reference sequence). The CDR3 runs 15 residues. This chain joins TRBV20-1 and TRBJ2-7; D may correspond to TRBD1 or TRBD2 (5 bases each). The receptor was derived from a human donor who was either an allogeneic HSCT recipient or a stem cell or donor lymphocyte infusion donor (not recorded which). It is not recorded whose cells these are; they may come from a transplant donor. Sequenced sample: blood, either unsorted or a sorted T cell fraction (not recorded which). The CDR3 protein is CSARLGTRIIHEQYF. CDR3 nucleotide sequence: TGCAGTGCTAGATTAGGGACCCGGATTATCCACGAGCAGTACTTC.